Following are 26 T cell receptor beta chains from one sample sequenced in a study of blood T cell repertoires in COVID-19. The assay was immunoSEQ multiplex PCR, and TCRdb's table has in-frame clones only and misses some. The table includes roughly 200,000 clones, roughly 76% detected once. The specimen was peripheral blood. These receptors were collected from a woman between 40 and 55 years old with COVID-19, enrolled during active disease.

The CDR3 coding sequence is TGTGCCAGCTCACCGGGGACAGGGGCAGGAAACACCATATATTTT. Amino acids: CASSPGTGAGNTIYF. The chain uses TRBV18 and TRBJ1-3, with 10 bases aligning to TRBD1. Per the germline V gene, CDR1 is KGHSH and CDR2 is LQKENI. The CDR3 runs 15 residues. V gave up 3 bases and J gave up 4 bases; unmatched junction bases: 3.

The V and J genes are TRBV19 and TRBJ2-1, with 7 nucleotides matching TRBD2. The V gene's germline CDR1 is LNHDA and CDR2 SQIVND (reference sequence). Trimming cost V 5 bases and J 3 bases; bases outside gene matches: 7. This CDR3 region has 15 residues. The CDR3, as DNA: TGTGCCAGTAGTCTCCGGGGGGTACTCTACAATGAGCAGTTCTTC. Encoded protein: CASSLRGVLYNEQFF.

This clone was counted a few times. This chain joins TRBV2 and TRBJ2-5; tentative D call: TRBD2 (5 bases). Germline lookup yields CDR1 SNHLY and CDR2 FYNNEI. Trimming shortened V by 8 bases and J by 5 bases, and 12 bases separated the two germline ends. There are 12 residues in the CDR3. The CDR3, as DNA: TGTGCCAGCGCTAGCCTGCGTGAGACCCAGTACTTC. It yields the protein CASASLRETQYF.

The J gene is TRBJ1-6, the V gene TRBV5-6; no firm D call. The CDR3 length is 14 residues. Trimming shortened V by 1 base and J by 7 bases, and 9 bases separated the two germline ends. The germline CDR1 and CDR2 sequences are SGHDT and YYEEEE. CDR3 sequence reads: CASSLRGYNSPLHF. In nucleotides, the CDR3 is TGTGCCAGCAGCTTGCGAGGGTACAATTCACCCCTCCACTTT.

This clone was detected a few times. V is TRBV19 and J is TRBJ1-5, with 9 bases fitting TRBD1. With V trimmed by 1 base and J by 7 bases, 5 bases remained unmatched. Per germline, CDR1 LNHDA and CDR2 SQIVND (reference sequence). The CDR3 totals 15 residues. The CDR3 loop is CASSIGDREVQPQHF. The DNA for the CDR3 is TGTGCCAGTAGTATAGGGGACAGGGAGGTACAGCCCCAGCATTTT.

The chain uses TRBV9 and TRBJ2-2; D is unresolved. With 0 bases removed from V and 0 bases from J, the gap between germline ends came to 9 bases. The CDR3 sequence is 16 residues long. Germline CDR1 and CDR2: SGDLS and YYNGEE. The CDR3 sequence: CASSVAVGPNTGELFF. DNA of the CDR3: TGTGCCAGCAGCGTAGCGGTTGGTCCGAACACCGGGGAGCTGTTTTTT.

J is TRBJ2-3 and V is TRBV5-6; no reliable D call. The CDR3 is 14 residues long. V was cut by 1 base and J by 3 bases, with 9 bases left in between. Per germline, CDR1 SGHDT and CDR2 YYEEEE. The CDR3 reads CASSLWAITDTQYF. The CDR3 nucleotides are TGTGCCAGCAGCTTGTGGGCTATTACAGATACGCAGTATTTT. The variable domain in full, with the rest retrieved from reference TRBV5-6 and TRBJ2-3, is DAGVTQSPTHLIKTRGQQVTLRCSPKSGHDTVSWYQQALGQGPQFIFQYYEEEERQRGNFPDRFSGHQFPNYSSELNVNALLLGDSALYLCASSLWAITDTQYFGPGTRLTVL.

This chain joins TRBV15 and TRBJ2-7; 10 bases align to TRBD2. Losses at the gene ends were 0 bases for V and 0 bases for J; bases not matched to a gene: 8. The CDR3 is 18 amino acids. The germline V gene encodes CDR1 LNHNV and CDR2 YYDKDF (reference sequence). The CDR3 sequence: CATSRDLGLAPSSYEQYF. The CDR3 DNA reads as TGTGCCACCAGCAGAGACCTGGGACTAGCGCCGAGCTCCTACGAGCAGTACTTC. Based on the CDR3 plus reference TRBV15 and TRBJ2-7, the full variable domain is DAMVIQNPRYQVTQFGKPVTLSCSQTLNHNVMYWYQQKSSQAPKLLFHYYDKDFNNEADTPDNFQSRRPNTSFCFLDIRSPGLGDTAMYLCATSRDLGLAPSSYEQYFGPGTRLTVT.

A word on this clone: Relative to the germline gene, one junction end is altered; a read error may explain this. The chain carries TRBV5-4 and TRBJ2-1; D perhaps matches TRBD1 (6 bases). CDR3 length: 14 residues. Looked up from germline, CDR1 is SGHNT and CDR2 is YYREEE (reference sequence). The CDR3 DNA reads TGTGCCAGCAGTTTGGGGGCCGAGATTAATGAGCAGTTCTTC. Amino acid sequence: CASSLGAEINEQFF.

This chain links TRBV5-4 with TRBJ2-3; 15 bases agree with TRBD2. The CDR3 runs 16 residues. The V gene's germline CDR1 is SGHNT and CDR2 YYREEE (reference sequence). With V trimmed by 0 bases and J by 7 bases, 3 bases remained unmatched. The CDR3 region has the DNA TGTGCCAGCAGCTTGGCGGGACTAGCGGGGGGTTATACGCAGTATTTT. Its translation: CASSLAGLAGGYTQYF.

The chain has TRBV9 and TRBJ2-3, with D maybe TRBD2 (5 bases). The V end was cut by 4 bases, the J end by 0 bases, with 12 bases between. Germline V CDR1 and CDR2: SGDLS, YYNGEE. CDR3 length: 15 residues. The CDR3 reads CASSLGGASTDTQYF. DNA of the CDR3: TGTGCCAGCAGCCTAGGAGGAGCTAGCACAGATACGCAGTATTTT.

With respect to this clone: The same CDR3 is also encoded by other DNA sequences in this sample. The V gene is TRBV6-1, the J gene TRBJ1-5, with unresolved D. Trimming removed 0 bases at V and 7 bases at J, with 10 bases between. Germline CDR1 and CDR2: MNHNS and SASEGT. There are 14 residues in the CDR3. For the CDR3, the DNA is TGTGCCAGCAGTGAAGCCGGCGGTAACCAGCCCCAGCATTTT. Translated: CASSEAGGNQPQHF.

This clone was counted only a few times. V is TRBV27 and J is TRBJ2-1; no firm D call. Germline V CDR1 and CDR2: MNHEY, SMNVEV (reference sequence). The CDR3 runs 13 residues. V gave up 5 bases and J gave up 6 bases, with 11 bases separating them. Here the CDR3 reads CASSLPISNEQFF. The CDR3 DNA reads as TGTGCCAGCAGTCTCCCAATCAGCAATGAGCAGTTCTTC.

This rearrangement joins TRBV15 to TRBJ1-4; D is possibly TRBD1 (5 bases). This CDR3 has 18 residues. Trimming removed 0 bases from V and 0 bases from J, with 14 bases in between. From germline, CDR1 is LNHNV and CDR2 YYDKDF (reference sequence). CDR3 region: CATSRDRVGGATNEKLFF. The CDR3 DNA follows: TGTGCCACCAGCAGAGACCGGGTTGGGGGGGCAACTAATGAAAAACTGTTTTTT. The full variable domain, its missing parts supplied by reference TRBV15 and TRBJ1-4, is DAMVIQNPRYQVTQFGKPVTLSCSQTLNHNVMYWYQQKSSQAPKLLFHYYDKDFNNEADTPDNFQSRRPNTSFCFLDIRSPGLGDTAMYLCATSRDRVGGATNEKLFFGSGTQLSVL.

This chain connects TRBV7-6 to TRBJ1-2; 9 bases agree with TRBD1. V was clipped by 5 bases and J by 3 bases; unmatched bases: 16. Per the germline V gene, CDR1 is SGHVS and CDR2 is FNYEAQ. This CDR3 region has 18 residues. The CDR3 nucleotides are TGTGCCAGCAGCCCGCTCCCGGGACAGGGAGGGTCGGACTATGGCTACACCTTC. Its protein product is CASSPLPGQGGSDYGYTF.

The rearrangement joins TRBV3-1 (or the pseudogene TRBV3-2) to TRBJ2-5, with D tentatively TRBD1 (7 bases). V lost 7 bases and J 9 bases, leaving 18 bases between the germline ends. The CDR3 loop spans 13 amino acids. The V gene's germline CDR1 is LGHDT and CDR2 YNNKEL (reference sequence). As DNA, the CDR3 is TGTGCCAGCACCCAGACTAGTCAGGGGGCCCAGTACTTC. This sequence encodes CASTQTSQGAQYF.

The rearrangement uses TRBV7-3 and TRBJ2-1, with D tentatively TRBD2 (6 bases). Looked up from germline, CDR1 is SGHTA and CDR2 is FQGTGA. V was cut by 4 bases and J by 7 bases, with 17 bases left in between. CDR3 length: 15 amino acids. CDR3 protein: CASSSGLLPGNEQFF. Here the CDR3 DNA reads TGTGCCAGCAGCTCGGGACTCCTTCCCGGTAATGAGCAGTTCTTC.

The chain carries TRBV19 and TRBJ1-5, with D tentatively TRBD1 (5 bases). Germline loops: CDR1 LNHDA, CDR2 SQIVND (reference sequence). CDR3 length: 15 amino acids. V was cut by 5 bases and J by 1 base, with 12 bases left in between. CDR3 in DNA: TGTGCCAGTAGTTGGGGGGAGGGAAGCAATCAGCCCCAGCATTTT. Its protein product is CASSWGEGSNQPQHF.

In nucleotides, the CDR3 is TGTGCCAGCAGTTACTCCTACGAGCAGTACGTC. Its translation: CASSYSYEQYV. The chain carries TRBV2 and TRBJ2-7, with D unclear. V was pared by 5 bases and J by 0 bases, with 2 bases between. The germline V gene has CDR1 SNHLY and CDR2 FYNNEI. The CDR3 covers 11 residues.

The chain carries TRBV5-1 and TRBJ2-3; perhaps TRBD2 as D (5 bases). Trimming removed 4 bases from V and 5 bases from J, with 8 bases in between. Germline V gives CDR1 SGHRS, CDR2 YFSETQ. The CDR3 is 12 residues long. The DNA for the CDR3 is TGCGCCAGCAGCCCCGAGGGAGATACGCAGTATTTT. The encoded protein is CASSPEGDTQYF.

The V call is TRBV7-6, the J call TRBJ2-5, with D tentatively TRBD2 (5 bases). This CDR3 comprises 12 residues. The germline CDR1 and CDR2 sequences are SGHVS and FNYEAQ. V lost 4 bases and J 4 bases, leaving 7 bases between the germline ends. CDR3 nucleotides: TGTGCCAGCAGCTCCCGGGGAGAGACCCAGTACTTC. It codes for CASSSRGETQYF.

This chain joins TRBV15 and TRBJ1-5; 10 positions agree with TRBD1. Unmatched junction bases numbered 2, after V lost 1 base and J lost 5 bases. CDR1 LNHNV and CDR2 YYDKDF come from the germline V gene (reference sequence). This CDR3 contains 15 residues. The CDR3 sequence is CATSRAGTGDQPQHF. The CDR3 DNA reads TGTGCCACCAGCAGAGCCGGGACAGGGGATCAGCCCCAGCATTTT.

The chain carries TRBV5-1 and TRBJ1-1; 10 nucleotides agree with TRBD1. V lost 4 bases and J lost 1; bases outside the gene matches: 10. This CDR3 has 17 amino acids. From germline, CDR1 is SGHRS and CDR2 YFSETQ. CDR3 loop: CASSKMTGGRGNTEAFF. DNA for the CDR3: TGCGCCAGCAGCAAAATGACAGGGGGCCGGGGGAACACTGAAGCTTTCTTT.

V is TRBV30 and J is TRBJ2-1, with a tentative D call TRBD1 (7 bases). Trimming cost V 3 bases and J 7 bases, with 22 bases left between them. The CDR3 totals 16 residues. Looked up from germline, CDR1 is GTSNPN and CDR2 is SVGIG (reference sequence). The CDR3 sequence is CAWSGGTVNGRNEQFF. The CDR3, as DNA: TGTGCCTGGAGCGGAGGGACAGTGAATGGTAGAAATGAGCAGTTCTTC.

This clone was counted a single time. The V call is TRBV4-1, the J call TRBJ2-1; 7 nucleotides align to TRBD1. The V and J ends lost 9 bases and 5 bases, in that order; junction bases with no gene match: 10. CDR1 is MGHRA and CDR2 is YSYEKL in the germline V gene. This CDR3 has 14 amino acids. CDR3 nucleotide sequence: TGCGCCAGTAACGACAGGGCGAGAAACAATGAGCAGTTCTTC. It translates to CASNDRARNNEQFF.

The chain links TRBV2 to TRBJ1-6; D perhaps matches TRBD1 (6 bases). The ends were cut back, 6 bases at V and 10 bases at J, with 10 bases in the middle. The CDR3 is 12 amino acids. CDR1 is SNHLY and CDR2 is FYNNEI in the germline V gene. The CDR3 DNA reads as TGTGCCAGCAGAACAGGGAAATCACCCCTCCACTTT. Translating gives CASRTGKSPLHF.